Presented here are 26 T cell receptor beta chains from one specimen sequenced in a study of blood T cells in healthy people across ages. PCR was performed a second time for roughly 7 to 12 cycles using a sample-barcoded 5' primer and a J-beta primer mix. TCRdb used MiXCR to reprocess the 5' RACE reads, holding one entry per CDR3 protein. Of some 710,000 distinct CDR3 sequences in the sample, around a fifth were seen once. Sequencing used blood. Receptors originate from a man between 65 and 80 years old in good health.

This clonotype was seen only a few times. CDR3 residues: CSVGVGGGYTF. CDR3 sequence (DNA): TGCAGCGTTGGGGTAGGGGGTGGCTACACCTTC. The rearrangement joins TRBV29-1 to TRBJ1-2; tentative D call: TRBD1 (6 bases). With 4 bases removed from V and 7 bases from J, the gap between germline ends came to 10 bases. Per germline, CDR1 SQVTM and CDR2 ANQGSEA. The CDR3 runs 11 residues.

The chain combines TRBV3-1 with TRBJ2-7, with D perhaps TRBD2 (5 bases). The end of the DNA fits TRBJ2-1 better, so the J call may be wrong. Germline loops: CDR1 LGHDT, CDR2 YNNKEL (reference sequence). This CDR3 has 16 amino acids. The CDR3 coding sequence is TGTGCCAGCAGCCAAGCTATGGCGGGTGAATACAATGAGCAGTTCTTC. Translated: CASSQAMAGEYNEQFF.

This clonotype was detected only a few times. Since the CDR3 does not end with the conserved phenylalanine or tryptophan, this likely comes from a read error. The V call is TRBV29-1, the J call TRBJ1-1; 7 bases match TRBD1. The CDR3 sequence is 13 residues long. CDR1 is SQVTM, CDR2 ANQGSEA, per germline. The V gene end was trimmed by 5 bases and the J gene end by 4 bases; junction bases not matched to a gene: 7. The DNA of the CDR3 is TGCAGCGTTCTTTTAGGGGGCAGCACTGAAGCTTTCCTT. Translating it yields CSVLLGGSTEAFL.

A few counts support this clonotype. The chain is built from TRBV28 and TRBJ1-2; D gene ambiguous. Germline-derived CDR1 and CDR2 are MDHEN and SYDVKM. This CDR3 contains 12 residues. V was trimmed by 6 bases and J by 8 bases, leaving 13 bases between them. This CDR3 is CASSSGLGGYTF. The DNA of the CDR3 is TGTGCCAGCAGCTCCGGACTGGGGGGCTACACCTTC.

The chain employs TRBV7-7 and TRBJ2-7; D is uncertain. This CDR3 spans 13 amino acids. Germline V CDR1 and CDR2: SSHAT, FNYEAQ (reference sequence). The germline V and J ends were trimmed by 6 bases and 6 bases, with 15 bases remaining between them. The CDR3 nucleotides are TGTGCCAGCAGTTTGAATGACCGGGCCGAGCAGTACTTC. Its translation is CASSLNDRAEQYF.

The sample holds a few counts of this clonotype. The genes are TRBV20-1 and TRBJ2-7; a weak D match, TRBD2 (5 bases). Germline-derived CDR1 and CDR2 are DFQATT and SNEGSKA (reference sequence). Trimming removed 0 bases from V and 7 bases from J, with 10 bases in between. The CDR3 contains 12 residues. The CDR3 DNA reads TGCAGTGCTAGAGATCTCCCGGGGGAGCAGTACTTC. Translated, it gives CSARDLPGEQYF.

This clonotype showed up many times. The V gene is TRBV12-3 or TRBV12-4, the J gene TRBJ2-5, with D maybe TRBD1 (6 bases). The V end was cut by 5 bases, the J end by 5 bases, with 15 bases between. The CDR3 extends over 14 amino acids. The CDR3 is CASSKQGFGETQYF. As DNA, the CDR3 is TGTGCCAGCAGTAAACAGGGTTTTGGGGAGACCCAGTACTTC.

The rearrangement joins TRBV21-1 to TRBJ2-7; the D call of TRBD1 is as the table states it, not checked on the DNA. TRBV21-1 is noted as a pseudogene. The CDR3 contains 15 residues. CDR3 protein: CASSTPDDPDYEQYV. CDR3 coding DNA: TGTGCCAGCAGCACCCCGGACGACCCTGACTACGAGCAGTACGTC.

This clonotype came up a few times. The rearrangement joins TRBV7-7 to TRBJ2-5; TRBD2 aligns across 7 bases. CDR3 length equals 16 residues. CDR1 SSHAT and CDR2 FNYEAQ come from the germline V gene (reference sequence). J gave up 1 base and V 0 bases, and 5 bases lay outside the gene matches. CDR3 loop: CASSLAPASGQETQYF. The CDR3 bases are TGTGCCAGCAGCTTAGCCCCTGCTAGCGGCCAAGAGACCCAGTACTTC.

The V and J genes are TRBV5-5 and TRBJ2-5; no firm D call. CDR3 size: 13 residues. V was pared by 3 bases and J by 2 bases, with 8 bases between. Germline CDR1 and CDR2: SGHKS and YYEKEE (reference sequence). The CDR3 sequence: CASSSLGQETQYF. The CDR3 nucleotides are TGTGCCAGCAGCTCCCTGGGGCAAGAGACCCAGTACTTC. The full variable domain, rest sourced from reference TRBV5-5 and TRBJ2-5, is DAGVTQSPTHLIKTRGQQVTLRCSPISGHKSVSWYQQVLGQGPQFIFQYYEKEERGRGNFPDRFSARQFPNYSSELNVNALLLGDSALYLCASSSLGQETQYFGPGTRLLVL.

The J gene is TRBJ1-5, the V gene TRBV5-5; 9 bases map to TRBD1. The V segment lost 4 bases and the J segment 6 bases; nucleotides outside the gene matches: 8. CDR3 length equals 15 residues. The germline V gene encodes CDR1 SGHKS and CDR2 YYEKEE (reference sequence). CDR3 sequence (DNA): TGTGCCAGCAGCCGGGGACAGGGTAACTTTCAGCCCCAGCATTTT. Amino acids: CASSRGQGNFQPQHF.

This clonotype was detected only a few times. The V gene is TRBV5-1, the J gene TRBJ1-4; D gene unclear. Germline V gene sequence: CDR1 SGHRS, CDR2 YFSETQ. There are 16 residues in the CDR3. With 4 bases removed from V and 7 bases from J, the gap between germline ends came to 20 bases. CDR3 nucleotides: TGCGCCAGCAGCCCGGAAATGTGGGGTCGGGGTGAAAAACTGTTTTTT. This gives the protein CASSPEMWGRGEKLFF. The variable domain in full, with the rest retrieved from reference TRBV5-1 and TRBJ1-4, is KAGVTQTPRYLIKTRGQQVTLSCSPISGHRSVSWYQQTPGQGLQFLFEYFSETQRNKGNFPGRFSGRQFSNSRSEMNVSTLELGDSALYLCASSPEMWGRGEKLFFGSGTQLSVL.

This clonotype was counted between two and nine times. V and J are TRBV24-1 and TRBJ1-5; D is uncertain. V was shortened by 4 bases and J by 3 bases, with 9 bases between the two germline ends. This CDR3 contains 14 residues. Germline CDR1 KGHDR, CDR2 SFDVKD. The DNA of the CDR3 is TGTGCCACCAGTGAGATGGCCTCCAATCAGCCCCAGCATTTT. This translates into CATSEMASNQPQHF.

The chain links TRBV7-2 to TRBJ2-1; D is possibly TRBD2 (6 bases). Germline CDR1 SGHTA, CDR2 FQGNSA. Trimming left V 5 bases short and J 0 bases short, with 11 bases between. CDR3 length: 15 amino acids. The DNA of the CDR3 is TGTGCCAGCAGCATCCGGGGGATCTCCTACAATGAGCAGTTCTTC. It encodes CASSIRGISYNEQFF.

The genes are TRBV15 and TRBJ1-2; no definite D call. The CDR3 runs to 15 residues. CDR1 is LNHNV, CDR2 YYDKDF, per germline (reference sequence). V dropped 5 bases and J dropped 0 bases, with 13 bases sitting between them. The CDR3 loop is CATSDAVSPNYGYTF. In DNA form, the CDR3 reads TGTGCCACCAGCGATGCGGTCTCACCTAACTATGGCTACACCTTC.

The rearrangement uses TRBV11-2 and TRBJ2-1; D call uncertain. TRBJ2-5 matches the DNA end more closely, so the J call is doubtful. There are 15 residues in the CDR3. Germline V gene lookup returns CDR1 SGHAT and CDR2 FQNNGV. CDR3 sequence (DNA): TGTGCCAGCAGCTTAGAGGGTACCTCCATTGAGACCCAGTACTTC. It translates to CASSLEGTSIETQYF.

This clonotype has more than one count but fewer than ten. V is TRBV20-1 and J is TRBJ1-1, with D possibly matching TRBD1 (6 bases). The germline V and J ends were trimmed by 0 bases and 3 bases, with 11 bases remaining between them. The CDR3 spans 14 residues. In germline, CDR1 is DFQATT, CDR2 SNEGSKA (reference sequence). CDR3 sequence reads: CSARDVQGHTEAFF. The DNA of the CDR3 is TGCAGTGCTAGAGATGTACAGGGCCACACTGAAGCTTTCTTT.

This chain joins TRBV28 and TRBJ2-1; TRBD1 matches at 8 bases. Judging by the DNA end, TRBJ2-5 fits better; the J call may be wrong. The CDR3 runs 14 residues. CDR1 and CDR2 (germline): MDHEN, SYDVKM. This CDR3 is CASRATGDVETQYF. The CDR3 DNA is TGTGCCAGCAGAGCGACAGGGGATGTGGAGACCCAGTACTTC.

V usage is TRBV12-3 or TRBV12-4 and J usage is TRBJ2-7; 8 nucleotides line up with TRBD2. The trim removed 5 bases at V and 0 bases at J, leaving 3 bases unmatched. The CDR3 runs to 14 residues. The CDR3 region is CASSPGLDSYEQYF. The CDR3 bases are TGTGCCAGCAGTCCGGGACTAGACTCCTACGAGCAGTACTTC.

This clonotype turned up a few times. This chain connects TRBV12-3 or TRBV12-4 to TRBJ1-1, with 8 bases identical to TRBD1. The V segment lost 7 bases and the J segment 1 base; nucleotides outside the gene matches: 5. This CDR3 is built from 14 residues. The CDR3 nucleotides are TGTGCCAGCACTTCCGGGACAGGGAACACTGAAGCTTTCTTT. It specifies CASTSGTGNTEAFF.

The rearrangement links TRBV7-8 to TRBJ2-6; D possibly corresponds to TRBD1 (6 bases). The CDR3 extends over 16 amino acids. The V gene's germline CDR1 is SGHVS and CDR2 FQNEAQ. V dropped 5 bases and J dropped 0 bases, with 11 bases sitting between them. The CDR3 region is CASSETGLSGANVLTF. CDR3 DNA sequence: TGTGCCAGCAGCGAGACAGGTCTCTCTGGGGCCAACGTCCTGACTTTC.

The CDR3 here is CASSVGGAARTGELFF. The CDR3 nucleotides are TGTGCCAGCAGCGTGGGCGGGGCGGCAAGGACCGGGGAGCTGTTTTTT. This chain connects TRBV9 to TRBJ2-2; a weak D match, TRBD2 (6 bases). V lost 2 bases, J lost 5 bases, and 16 bases lay in between. CDR3 size: 16 residues. CDR1 SGDLS and CDR2 YYNGEE come from the germline V gene.

This clonotype was observed a handful of times. This chain links TRBV3-1 with TRBJ2-3; 11 bases match TRBD2. Trimming removed 3 bases from V and 3 bases from J; junction bases left unmatched: 8. Germline V CDR1 and CDR2: LGHDT, YNNKEL (reference sequence). The CDR3 has 17 amino acids. The CDR3 DNA is TGTGCCAGCAGCCAGACTCTAGCGGGGGGAGTTACAGATACGCAGTATTTT. Translating gives CASSQTLAGGVTDTQYF.

The gene calls are TRBV12-3 or TRBV12-4 and TRBJ2-7; 8 bases align to TRBD1. The CDR3 is 15 residues long. The ends lost 6 bases at V and 2 bases at J; junction bases unmatched: 9. CDR3 in DNA: TGTGCCAGCAGCCAGGGGGCGATAACCGCCTACGAGCAGTACTTC. Its translation: CASSQGAITAYEQYF.

A few counts support this clonotype. The chain is built from TRBV20-1 and TRBJ1-2; no firm D call. The CDR3 sequence is 14 residues long. V shed 3 bases and J shed 3 bases, with 14 bases lying between them. Germline lookup yields CDR1 DFQATT and CDR2 SNEGSKA (reference sequence). The CDR3 loop is CSAREVAGDYGYTF. CDR3 in DNA: TGCAGTGCTAGGGAGGTGGCGGGAGACTATGGCTACACCTTC.

The V call is TRBV12-3 or TRBV12-4, the J call TRBJ1-4; D is unresolved. The CDR3 extends over 13 amino acids. V dropped 1 base and J dropped 8 bases, with 8 bases sitting between them. The CDR3 DNA is TGTGCCAGCAGTTTAGGTAGGGCGGAAAAACTGTTTTTT. It specifies CASSLGRAEKLFF.